The source of this T cell receptor (beta chain) is a study of blood T cell repertoires in COVID-19. Across the study: T cells, B-cell-depleted T cells, or PBMCs provided the cDNA or gDNA that served as material.

The CDR3 length is 18 residues. After removal of 6 bases from V and 10 bases from J, the junction contained 15 bases not matched to a gene. Germline-derived CDR1 and CDR2 are SGHAT and FQNNGV. Clones were sequenced by immunoSEQ multiplex PCR, and TCRdb holds only the in-frame ones, with some missing. The profile shows some 220,000 clones, 84% of them singletons. The TCR was taken from a woman younger than 45 who had recovered from COVID-19. This sequence joins TRBV11-2 and TRBJ2-1, with TRBD2 matching over 16 bases. Source material: peripheral blood. The CDR3 protein is CASRGTSGRVEGGIEQFF. In DNA, the CDR3 is TGTGCCAGCAGGGGGACTAGCGGGAGGGTCGAAGGTGGTATAGAGCAGTTCTTC.